The rows below give T cell receptor beta chains drawn from one sample of a study of Graves' ophthalmopathy and Graves' hyperthyroidism. TCRdb called the multiplex PCR reads again in MiXCR, with one record for every CDR3 protein. Of around 670,000 distinct CDR3 sequences in the sample, around 40% were seen once. The sample consisted of peripheral blood. Receptors were obtained from an adult man with Graves' ophthalmopathy. Each CDR3 is given with its conserved first and last residue. The order of the fields is D gene, J gene, V gene, clone size, CDR3 DNA, CDR3 protein. The D gene is left open where the match is weak. Expanded clones get a size class; other rows say once, few or many, or leave the size out.

d_call: .; j_call: TRBJ2-5; v_call: TRBV7-9; clone_size: .; cdr3_nt: TGTGCCAGCAGTCCCCAGGGAAGCGGTGAAGAGACCCAGTACTTC; cdr3_aa: CASSPQGSGEETQYF
d_call: .; j_call: TRBJ2-2; v_call: TRBV7-9; clone_size: few; cdr3_nt: TGTGCCAGCACTAACAGGGAGCTGTTTTTT; cdr3_aa: CASTNRELFF
d_call: .; j_call: TRBJ1-4; v_call: TRBV7-2; clone_size: .; cdr3_nt: TGTGCCAGCAGTTTATACAGGGCTAATGAAAAACTGTTTTTT; cdr3_aa: CASSLYRANEKLFF
d_call: TRBD1; j_call: TRBJ1-2; v_call: TRBV4-3; clone_size: few; cdr3_nt: TGCGCCAGCAGCCAAGGGACAGGGGGCAATGGCTACACCTTC; cdr3_aa: CASSQGTGGNGYTF
d_call: TRBD1; j_call: TRBJ2-2; v_call: TRBV2; clone_size: .; cdr3_nt: TGTGCCAGCAGCCAAGGGCAGGGGGCTCCCGGGGAGCTGTTTTTT; cdr3_aa: CASSQGQGAPGELFF
d_call: .; j_call: TRBJ1-1; v_call: TRBV20-1; clone_size: .; cdr3_nt: TGCAGTGCAAAGGGAGGGAACACTGAAGCTTTCTTT; cdr3_aa: CSAKGGNTEAFF
d_call: TRBD1; j_call: TRBJ1-5; v_call: TRBV24-1; clone_size: once; cdr3_nt: TGTGCCAGCAGTTCTACGTCGGGACAGGGATTCGCGAGCAATCAGCCCCAGCATTTT; cdr3_aa: CASSSTSGQGFASNQPQHF
d_call: .; j_call: TRBJ2-7; v_call: TRBV9; clone_size: .; cdr3_nt: TGTGCCAGCAGCGGGCAGACCTCCTACGAGCAGTACTTC; cdr3_aa: CASSGQTSYEQYF
d_call: TRBD1; j_call: TRBJ1-2; v_call: TRBV15; clone_size: .; cdr3_nt: TGTGTCGCCAGCGACAGGGGAACCTATGGCTACACCTTC; cdr3_aa: CVASDRGTYGYTF
d_call: .; j_call: TRBJ1-4; v_call: TRBV15; clone_size: many; cdr3_nt: TGTGCCACCAGCAGAGACAGGGTGTCGGAAAAACTGTTTTTT; cdr3_aa: CATSRDRVSEKLFF
d_call: TRBD1; j_call: TRBJ2-7; v_call: TRBV5-1; clone_size: .; cdr3_nt: TGCGCCAGCAGCCAAGATGGACAGGGGTCTATCTACGAGCAGTACTTC; cdr3_aa: CASSQDGQGSIYEQYF
d_call: .; j_call: TRBJ2-7; v_call: TRBV9; clone_size: .; cdr3_nt: TGTGCCAGCAGCTCTACTGGGATTAGTAAATACGAGCAGTACTTC; cdr3_aa: CASSSTGISKYEQYF
d_call: .; j_call: TRBJ1-6; v_call: TRBV7-9; clone_size: few; cdr3_nt: TGTGCCAGCAGCCAGACGACAGGAATCAACCCGCCACCCCTCCACTTT; cdr3_aa: CASSQTTGINPPPLHF
d_call: .; j_call: TRBJ2-2; v_call: TRBV15; clone_size: many; cdr3_nt: TGTGCCACCAGCCCTCGTGGGGGGGCGTACACCGGGGAGCTGTTTTTT; cdr3_aa: CATSPRGGAYTGELFF
d_call: .; j_call: TRBJ1-6; v_call: TRBV14; clone_size: few; cdr3_nt: TGTGCCAGCAGCCAAGATGAGAGACAGAATCGAAATTCACCCCTCCACTTT; cdr3_aa: CASSQDERQNRNSPLHF
d_call: .; j_call: TRBJ2-2; v_call: TRBV29-1; clone_size: .; cdr3_nt: .; cdr3_aa: CSVEQGLDWSCFF
d_call: .; j_call: TRBJ1-1; v_call: TRBV10-2; clone_size: many; cdr3_nt: TGCGCCAGCAGCAGGGCCGGGACTGAAGCTTTCTTT; cdr3_aa: CASSRAGTEAFF
d_call: .; j_call: TRBJ1-5; v_call: TRBV10-3; clone_size: few; cdr3_nt: TGTGCCAGCAGTAAATTGCAGGGTAATCAGCCCCAGCATTTT; cdr3_aa: CASSKLQGNQPQHF
d_call: .; j_call: TRBJ2-7; v_call: TRBV3-1; clone_size: .; cdr3_nt: TGTGCCAGCAGCCCTCGACCCTCCTACGAGCAGTACTTC; cdr3_aa: CASSPRPSYEQYF
d_call: .; j_call: TRBJ1-1; v_call: TRBV19; clone_size: .; cdr3_nt: TGTGCCAGTAGTATAACAGGAGGGAACACTGAAGCTTTCTTT; cdr3_aa: CASSITGGNTEAFF
d_call: .; j_call: TRBJ2-2; v_call: TRBV24-1; clone_size: .; cdr3_nt: TGTGCCACCAGTGATTTGTATACCGGGGAGCTGTTTTTT; cdr3_aa: CATSDLYTGELFF
d_call: .; j_call: TRBJ2-7; v_call: TRBV6-1; clone_size: few; cdr3_nt: TGTGCCAGCAGTGTCTCCCGGGACACCCCCTACGAGCAGTACTTC; cdr3_aa: CASSVSRDTPYEQYF
d_call: TRBD1; j_call: TRBJ1-1; v_call: TRBV2; clone_size: many; cdr3_nt: TGTGCCAGCAGTCAAACCGGGACAGCTAACACTGAAGCTTTCTTT; cdr3_aa: CASSQTGTANTEAFF
d_call: TRBD1; j_call: TRBJ2-7; v_call: TRBV9; clone_size: few; cdr3_nt: TGTGCCAGCAGCGTAGGAATCATGGGGACAGAATCCTACGAGCAGTACTTC; cdr3_aa: CASSVGIMGTESYEQYF
d_call: .; j_call: TRBJ2-5; v_call: TRBV24-1; clone_size: many; cdr3_nt: TGTGCCACCAGTGTGGGGGCATCAGAGACCCAGTACTTC; cdr3_aa: CATSVGASETQYF
d_call: .; j_call: TRBJ2-5; v_call: TRBV7-9; clone_size: once; cdr3_nt: TGTGCCAGCAGCTGGTGGGGGTTCGTGACCCAGTACTTC; cdr3_aa: CASSWWGFVTQYF
d_call: .; j_call: TRBJ1-2; v_call: TRBV9; clone_size: few; cdr3_nt: TGTGCCAGCAGCGTCTCTGCAGGTATTCTTGGCTACACCTTC; cdr3_aa: CASSVSAGILGYTF
d_call: .; j_call: TRBJ2-2; v_call: TRBV29-1; clone_size: .; cdr3_nt: TGCAGCGCCCGTGGGACTACCGGGGAGCTGTTTTTT; cdr3_aa: CSARGTTGELFF
d_call: TRBD2; j_call: TRBJ2-7; v_call: TRBV7-6; clone_size: .; cdr3_nt: TGTGCCAGCATCCCGGGGGGGACACTTTCCTACGAGCAGTACTTC; cdr3_aa: CASIPGGTLSYEQYF
d_call: .; j_call: TRBJ1-2; v_call: TRBV19; clone_size: few; cdr3_nt: TGTGCCAGTAGCCGGAAGGACACCGTGACCGACCGTCGGGGCTACACCTTC; cdr3_aa: CASSRKDTVTDRRGYTF
d_call: .; j_call: TRBJ1-1; v_call: TRBV29-1; clone_size: .; cdr3_nt: TGCAGCAGTTTAAGTAGTCCTATGGACACTGAAGCTTTCTTT; cdr3_aa: CSSLSSPMDTEAFF
d_call: .; j_call: TRBJ1-5; v_call: TRBV24-1; clone_size: .; cdr3_nt: TGTGCCAGCAGTTTACGTAGAGGTAGCAATCAGCCCCAGCATTTT; cdr3_aa: CASSLRRGSNQPQHF
d_call: .; j_call: TRBJ2-6; v_call: TRBV13; clone_size: many; cdr3_nt: TGTGCCAGCAGGGCAGGTGGGGCCAACGTCCTGACTTTC; cdr3_aa: CASRAGGANVLTF
d_call: TRBD1; j_call: TRBJ1-2; v_call: TRBV6-1; clone_size: .; cdr3_nt: TGTGCTAGAGATCCCGGACAGGGGTTAGATGGCTACACCTTC; cdr3_aa: CARDPGQGLDGYTF
d_call: .; j_call: TRBJ1-1; v_call: TRBV29-1; clone_size: many; cdr3_nt: TGCAGCGTTGACGCGGGGGGGGAGACTGAAGCTTTCTTT; cdr3_aa: CSVDAGGETEAFF
d_call: TRBD2; j_call: TRBJ2-7; v_call: TRBV19; clone_size: .; cdr3_nt: TGTGCCAGTAGTGCCGGACTAGCGGGGAGTGACGAGCAGTACTTC; cdr3_aa: CASSAGLAGSDEQYF
d_call: TRBD1; j_call: TRBJ2-7; v_call: TRBV24-1; clone_size: .; cdr3_nt: TGTGCCAGCAGTTCCGGGACAGAGCAGCAGTACTTC; cdr3_aa: CASSSGTEQQYF
d_call: .; j_call: TRBJ1-3; v_call: TRBV29-1; clone_size: .; cdr3_nt: TGCAGCGCTGATACCGGAAACACCATATATTTT; cdr3_aa: CSADTGNTIYF
d_call: .; j_call: TRBJ2-2; v_call: TRBV25-1; clone_size: .; cdr3_nt: TGTGCCAGCAGTTACCCTGGGTGGGGGACCTCGAACACCGGGGAGCTGTTTTTT; cdr3_aa: CASSYPGWGTSNTGELFF
d_call: TRBD1; j_call: TRBJ1-1; v_call: TRBV20-1; clone_size: many; cdr3_nt: TGCAGTGCTCGGACAGGGGGCCGCACTGAAGCTTTCTTT; cdr3_aa: CSARTGGRTEAFF
d_call: .; j_call: TRBJ2-7; v_call: TRBV4-3; clone_size: .; cdr3_nt: TGCGCCAGCAGCCAAGAAACGGGGGAAGTCGACGAGCAGTACTTC; cdr3_aa: CASSQETGEVDEQYF
d_call: TRBD1; j_call: TRBJ2-7; v_call: TRBV15; clone_size: .; cdr3_nt: TGTGCCACCAGCGGAGATATGCAGGGGGCGCCTGAGCAGTACTTC; cdr3_aa: CATSGDMQGAPEQYF
d_call: .; j_call: TRBJ1-5; v_call: TRBV25-1; clone_size: .; cdr3_nt: TGTGCTAGAGTGGGGGGCGAGGAGCCCCAGCATTTT; cdr3_aa: CARVGGEEPQHF
d_call: TRBD1; j_call: TRBJ2-7; v_call: TRBV20-1; clone_size: few; cdr3_nt: TGCAGTGCTAAAAGGACAGGGTCCGGGTACGAGCAGTACTTC; cdr3_aa: CSAKRTGSGYEQYF